The clone carrying this T cell receptor beta chain was seen at least ten times. cDNA synthesis used a TRAV/TRBV-specific primer set for both chains. A constant-region primer paired with the V-primer adapter amplified TCRs over about 19 PCR cycles. TCRdb independently ran MiXCR on the reads; one entry per CDR3 protein. The profile shows 75,000 to 95,000 distinct CDR3 sequences, about 19% of them singletons. Time point described: before trial treatment. The data belong to a study of low-dose radiotherapy and immunotherapy resistance in tumors. Study overall: Participants were given intravenous cyclophosphamide 200 mg/m2 every two weeks, one day before radiation and immunotherapy.

The CDR3 is 14 residues long. CDR1 ENHRY and CDR2 SYGVKD come from the germline V gene. V lost 10 bases to trimming and J lost 2 bases, with 15 bases between them. The chain has TRBV10-3 and TRBJ1-5, with D unresolved. The sequence derives from a male donor with prostate cancer. Specimen: PBMCs, collected before treatment. Here the CDR3 reads CATTDGAGNQPQHF. CDR3 DNA: TGTGCCACCACGGACGGAGCGGGCAATCAGCCCCAGCATTTT.